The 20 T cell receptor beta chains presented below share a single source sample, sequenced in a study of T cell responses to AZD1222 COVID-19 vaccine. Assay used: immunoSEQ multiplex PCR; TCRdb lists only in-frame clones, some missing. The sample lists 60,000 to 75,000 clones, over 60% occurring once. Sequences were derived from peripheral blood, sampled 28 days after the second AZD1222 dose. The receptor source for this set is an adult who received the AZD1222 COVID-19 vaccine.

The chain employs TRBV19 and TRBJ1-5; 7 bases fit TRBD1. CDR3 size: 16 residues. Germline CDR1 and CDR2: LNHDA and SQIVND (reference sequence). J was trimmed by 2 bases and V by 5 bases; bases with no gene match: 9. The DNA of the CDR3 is TGTGCCAGTAGTCAAACAGGGGTAGGGGGCAATCAGCCCCAGCATTTT. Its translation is CASSQTGVGGNQPQHF.

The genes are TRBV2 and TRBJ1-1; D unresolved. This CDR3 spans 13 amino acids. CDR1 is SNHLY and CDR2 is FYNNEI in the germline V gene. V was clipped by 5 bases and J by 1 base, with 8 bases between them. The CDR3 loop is CASSPIRNTEAFF. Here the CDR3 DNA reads TGTGCCAGCAGTCCCATAAGGAACACTGAAGCTTTCTTT.

The CDR3 bases are TGTGCCAGCAGCTTACCTAACACCGGGGAGCTGTTTTTT. Translating it yields CASSLPNTGELFF. The chain couples TRBV5-5 to TRBJ2-2; D gene unclear. Per germline, CDR1 SGHKS and CDR2 YYEKEE (reference sequence). Trimming took 2 bases from V and 2 from J, leaving 4 bases between them. The CDR3 is 13 amino acids.

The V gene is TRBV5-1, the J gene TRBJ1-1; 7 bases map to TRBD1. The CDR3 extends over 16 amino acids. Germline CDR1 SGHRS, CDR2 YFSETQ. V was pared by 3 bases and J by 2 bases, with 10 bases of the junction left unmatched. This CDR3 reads CASSSTGELSNTEAFF. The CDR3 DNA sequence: TGCGCCAGCAGCTCAACAGGGGAGCTTTCTAACACTGAAGCTTTCTTT.

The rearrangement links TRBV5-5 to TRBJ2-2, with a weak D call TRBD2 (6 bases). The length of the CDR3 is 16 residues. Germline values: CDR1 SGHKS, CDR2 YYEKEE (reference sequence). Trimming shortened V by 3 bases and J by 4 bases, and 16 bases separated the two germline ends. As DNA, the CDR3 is TGTGCCAGCAGCTCTCAGGGACTCCTGGGCACCGGGGAGCTGTTTTTT. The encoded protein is CASSSQGLLGTGELFF.

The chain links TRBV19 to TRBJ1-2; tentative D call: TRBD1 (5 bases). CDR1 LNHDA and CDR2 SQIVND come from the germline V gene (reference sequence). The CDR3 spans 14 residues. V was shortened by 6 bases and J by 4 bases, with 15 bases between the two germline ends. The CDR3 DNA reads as TGTGCCAGTAGCCCGGCGGGGGTCCCCTATGGCTACACCTTC. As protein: CASSPAGVPYGYTF.

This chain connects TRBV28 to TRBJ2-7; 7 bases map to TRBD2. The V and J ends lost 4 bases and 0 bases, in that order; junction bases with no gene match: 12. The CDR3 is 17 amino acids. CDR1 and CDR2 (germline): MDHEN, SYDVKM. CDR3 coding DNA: TGTGCCAGCAGTTATGACTGGCGGGGAGGGCGCTCCTACGAGCAGTACTTC. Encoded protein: CASSYDWRGGRSYEQYF.

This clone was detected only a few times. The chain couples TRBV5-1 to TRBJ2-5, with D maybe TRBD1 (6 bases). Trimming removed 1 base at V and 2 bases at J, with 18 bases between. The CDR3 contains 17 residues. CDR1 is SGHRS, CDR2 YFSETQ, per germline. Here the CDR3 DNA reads TGCGCCAGCAGCTTGAATCGAACAGGGATCACGCAAGAGACCCAGTACTTC. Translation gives CASSLNRTGITQETQYF.

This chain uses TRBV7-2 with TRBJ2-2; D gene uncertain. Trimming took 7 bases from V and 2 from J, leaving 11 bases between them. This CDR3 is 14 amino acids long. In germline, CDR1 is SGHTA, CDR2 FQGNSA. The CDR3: CASKPDLNTGELFF. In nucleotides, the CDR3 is TGTGCCAGCAAGCCAGATCTTAACACCGGGGAGCTGTTTTTT.

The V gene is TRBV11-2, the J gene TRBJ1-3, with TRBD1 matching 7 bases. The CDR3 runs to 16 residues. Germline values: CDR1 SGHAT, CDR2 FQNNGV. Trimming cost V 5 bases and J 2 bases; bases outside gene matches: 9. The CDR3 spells CASSPDTGTAGNTIYF. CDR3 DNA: TGTGCCAGCAGCCCAGATACCGGGACAGCTGGAAACACCATATATTTT.

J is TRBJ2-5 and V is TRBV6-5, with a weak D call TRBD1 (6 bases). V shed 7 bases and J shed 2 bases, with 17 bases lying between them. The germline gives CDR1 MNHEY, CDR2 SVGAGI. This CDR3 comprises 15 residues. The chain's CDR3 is CASTRTGNGQETQYF. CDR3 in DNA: TGTGCCAGCACTAGAACAGGGAATGGTCAAGAGACCCAGTACTTC.

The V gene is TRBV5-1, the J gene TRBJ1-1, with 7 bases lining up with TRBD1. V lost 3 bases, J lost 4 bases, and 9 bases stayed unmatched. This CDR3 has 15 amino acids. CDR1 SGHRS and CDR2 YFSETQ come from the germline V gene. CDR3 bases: TGCGCCAGCAGCTGGGAGACAGGGTCGGGCACTGAAGCTTTCTTT. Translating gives CASSWETGSGTEAFF.

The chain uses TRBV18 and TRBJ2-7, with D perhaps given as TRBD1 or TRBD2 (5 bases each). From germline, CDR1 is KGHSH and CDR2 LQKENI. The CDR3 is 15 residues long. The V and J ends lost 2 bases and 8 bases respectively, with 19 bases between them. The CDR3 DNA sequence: TGTGCCAGCTCACCAGGGGGTAGTGGAGCAGACAAGCAGTACTTC. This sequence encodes CASSPGGSGADKQYF.

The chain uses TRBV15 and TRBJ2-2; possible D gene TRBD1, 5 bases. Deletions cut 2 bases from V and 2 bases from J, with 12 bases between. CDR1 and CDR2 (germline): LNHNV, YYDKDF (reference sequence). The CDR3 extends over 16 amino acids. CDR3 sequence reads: CATSRLSTENTGELFF. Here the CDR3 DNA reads TGTGCCACCAGCAGATTGTCGACAGAAAACACCGGGGAGCTGTTTTTT.

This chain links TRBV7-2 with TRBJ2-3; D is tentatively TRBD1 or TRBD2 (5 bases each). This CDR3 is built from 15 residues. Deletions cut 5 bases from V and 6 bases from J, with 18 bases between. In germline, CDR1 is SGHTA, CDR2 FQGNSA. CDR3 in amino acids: CASSPAAQGEDTQYF. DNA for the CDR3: TGTGCCAGCAGCCCCGCGGCCCAGGGAGAGGATACGCAGTATTTT.

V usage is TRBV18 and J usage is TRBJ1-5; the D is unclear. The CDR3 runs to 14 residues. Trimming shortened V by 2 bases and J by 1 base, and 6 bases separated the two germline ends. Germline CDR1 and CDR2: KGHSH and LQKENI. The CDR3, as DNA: TGTGCCAGCTCACCAGGCAGGAGCAATCAGCCCCAGCATTTT. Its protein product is CASSPGRSNQPQHF.

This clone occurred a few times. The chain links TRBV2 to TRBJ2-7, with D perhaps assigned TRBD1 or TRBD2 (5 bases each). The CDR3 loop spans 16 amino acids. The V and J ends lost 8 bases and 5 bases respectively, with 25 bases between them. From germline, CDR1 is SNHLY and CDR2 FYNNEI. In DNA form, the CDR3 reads TGTGCCAGCGGGACGGCTCCCCCGAAAAGGATCGACGAGCAGTACTTC. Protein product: CASGTAPPKRIDEQYF.

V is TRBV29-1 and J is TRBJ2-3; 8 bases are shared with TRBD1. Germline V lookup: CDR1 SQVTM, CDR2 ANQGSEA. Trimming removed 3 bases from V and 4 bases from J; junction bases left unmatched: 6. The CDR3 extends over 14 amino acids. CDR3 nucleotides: TGCAGCGTTGACCCTGGACAGGGCCCAGATACGCAGTATTTT. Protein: CSVDPGQGPDTQYF.

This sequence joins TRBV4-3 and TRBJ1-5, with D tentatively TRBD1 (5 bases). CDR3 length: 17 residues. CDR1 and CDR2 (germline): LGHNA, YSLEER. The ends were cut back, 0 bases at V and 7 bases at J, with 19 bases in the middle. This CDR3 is CASSQEAAPGLGQPQHF. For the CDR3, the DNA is TGCGCCAGCAGCCAAGAGGCCGCGCCAGGGTTGGGCCAGCCCCAGCATTTT.

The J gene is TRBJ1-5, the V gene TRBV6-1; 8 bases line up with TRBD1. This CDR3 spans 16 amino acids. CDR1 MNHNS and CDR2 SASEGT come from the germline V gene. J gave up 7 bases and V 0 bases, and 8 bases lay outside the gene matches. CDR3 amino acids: CASSEALQGARQPQHF. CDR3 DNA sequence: TGTGCCAGCAGTGAAGCGCTTCAGGGGGCAAGGCAGCCCCAGCATTTT.